The entry that follows covers one T cell receptor beta chain sequence. Its specificity is not known. Measured with immunoSEQ multiplex PCR; TCRdb has only the in-frame clones, and not every one. The sample includes about 65,000 clones, around 87% of them seen just once. Before the COVID-19 pandemic, during about 2011-2019, CD4+ T cells were taken from unexposed donors. This entry comes from a study of CD4 T cells in relation to SARS-CoV-2 and coronaviruses. Findings and limits, study-wide: Monoreactive clones expanded significantly more to SARS-CoV-2 than crossreactive clones did. According to naive versus memory sequencing, detected responses are memory recall, not newly primed.

The CDR3 has 14 amino acids. Per the germline V gene, CDR1 is MNHEY and CDR2 is SVGAGI. Trimming cost V 8 bases and J 2 bases, with 15 bases left between them. This sequence was found in a human donor in good health. The J gene is TRBJ1-2, the V gene TRBV6-5, with D perhaps matching TRBD1 (5 bases). Sequenced material: memory CD4+ T cells from PBMCs. CDR3 bases: TGTGCCAGCGGTCCGGGGCAGGCGAACTATGGCTACACCTTC. As protein: CASGPGQANYGYTF.